This TCR beta chain stems from a study of identical twins' blood T cells. The length of the CDR3 is 15 residues. V shed 9 bases and J shed 2 bases, with 20 bases lying between them. A single record per CDR3 protein comes from TCRdb applying MiXCR to the 5' RACE reads. This table has 350,000 to 400,000 distinct CDR3 sequences, over 25% appearing once. The chain couples TRBV12-3 or TRBV12-4 to TRBJ2-7, with D possibly matching TRBD1 (5 bases). The sample was PBMCs. The TCR was taken from a woman between 18 and 49 years old in good health. CDR3 sequence (DNA): TGTGCCAGTAATATATTAACAAGCAGGGCCTACGAGCAGTACTTC. It is translated as CASNILTSRAYEQYF.